This passage covers 5 T cell receptor beta chains from one sample sequenced in a study of cytomegalovirus exposure and HLA in healthy donors. With 60 Vbeta and 13 Jbeta primers, the PCR was carried out. The method was immunoSEQ multiplex PCR; TCRdb's version includes in-frame clones alone and lacks a portion of them. Here the sample spans about 81,000 clones, 70% to 85% being singletons. The sequenced material came from PBMCs. Every receptor here comes from a man aged 45 to 65 in good health and CMV-seropositive.

The chain couples TRBV27 to TRBJ2-7; 7 positions agree with TRBD2. This CDR3 contains 13 residues. The V gene's germline CDR1 is MNHEY and CDR2 SMNVEV (reference sequence). After removal of 7 bases from V and 5 bases from J, the junction contained 8 bases not matched to a gene. In DNA, the CDR3 is TGTGCCAGCACACCCGGGACTATGGACGAGCAGTACTTC. The encoded protein is CASTPGTMDEQYF.

The J gene is TRBJ1-2, the V gene TRBV25-1; 7 bases are shared with TRBD1. Germline-derived CDR1 and CDR2 are MGHDK and SYGVNS. The CDR3 length is 14 residues. V lost 4 bases to trimming and J lost 6 bases; unmatched junction nucleotides: 8. In DNA form, the CDR3 reads TGTGCCAGCAGTGGACCGACAGGGCGGGATGGCTACACCTTC. This sequence encodes CASSGPTGRDGYTF.

This rearrangement joins TRBV7-6 to TRBJ1-3; TRBD1 matches 7 bases. The V and J ends lost 5 bases and 2 bases, in that order; junction bases with no gene match: 6. Germline V gives CDR1 SGHVS, CDR2 FNYEAQ. This CDR3 contains 15 residues. The CDR3 region is CASSQQGNPGNTIYF. The CDR3 DNA is TGTGCCAGCAGCCAACAGGGGAACCCTGGAAACACCATATATTTT.

This clone was observed a handful of times. The chain has TRBV7-6 and TRBJ2-7, with 9 positions matching TRBD2. V shed 4 bases, J shed 3 bases, and the junction held 7 bases outside the gene matches. CDR1 is SGHVS and CDR2 is FNYEAQ in the germline V gene. CDR3 length: 15 amino acids. CDR3 region: CASSSPGLAGYEQYF. CDR3 sequence (DNA): TGTGCCAGCAGCTCGCCGGGACTAGCCGGCTACGAGCAGTACTTC.

This chain uses TRBV21-1 with TRBJ1-2; the table's D call of TRBD1 was not tested on the DNA. TRBV21-1 is designated a pseudogene. The CDR3 totals 16 residues. The CDR3 loop is CASSLRTGDYPAGYTF. The CDR3 DNA is TGTGCCAGCAGCCTCCGGACAGGAGACTATCCGGCCGGCTACACCTTC.